These 20 T cell receptor beta chains came from one sample sequenced in a study of shared T cell receptors in the human thymus. Profiled with immunoSEQ multiplex PCR; TCRdb holds only in-frame clones, not every one. This table holds 720,000 or so clones, approximately 85% found once. These data were also filed under a second study, of human thymus T cells.

The specimen was thymocytes. The receptors were gathered from a girl under three years old with a congenital heart defect.

This clone was detected only a few times. The V and J genes are TRBV18 and TRBJ2-3; TRBD1 aligns across 9 bases. The V and J ends lost 6 bases and 2 bases, in that order; junction bases with no gene match: 9. Germline CDR1 reads KGHSH; CDR2 reads LQKENI. This CDR3 has 16 amino acids. The CDR3, as DNA: TGTGCCAGCTCCGGACAGGGGCCCATCTTCACAGATACGCAGTATTTT. It specifies CASSGQGPIFTDTQYF.

The chain joins TRBV5-1 to TRBJ2-6; 8 bases are shared with TRBD1. Germline V gene sequence: CDR1 SGHRS, CDR2 YFSETQ. The CDR3 is 18 residues long. The J segment lost 0 bases and the V segment lost 3 bases, leaving 8 bases of the junction unmatched. For the CDR3, the DNA is TGCGCCAGCAGCTCGGACGGACAGGGAAACTCTGGGGCCAACGTCCTGACTTTC. This gives the protein CASSSDGQGNSGANVLTF.

V and J are TRBV5-1 and TRBJ1-6; D remains unclear. Deletions cut 0 bases from V and 6 bases from J, with 10 bases between. This CDR3 region has 15 residues. Germline values: CDR1 SGHRS, CDR2 YFSETQ. CDR3 nucleotides: TGCGCCAGCAGCTTGGGCTCCGGTTTTAATTCACCCCTCCACTTT. Translated: CASSLGSGFNSPLHF.

The chain combines TRBV2 with TRBJ2-3, with 7 bases aligning to TRBD1. Looked up from germline, CDR1 is SNHLY and CDR2 is FYNNEI. Losses at the gene ends were 8 bases for V and 5 bases for J; bases not matched to a gene: 7. This CDR3 region has 13 residues. CDR3 DNA: TGTGCCAGCCCTAAGACAGGGAAAGATACGCAGTATTTT. Protein sequence: CASPKTGKDTQYF.

The chain joins TRBV4-1 to TRBJ2-5; 11 bases fit TRBD2. CDR1 and CDR2 from the germline V gene are MGHRA and YSYEKL. The V gene end was trimmed by 0 bases and the J gene end by 4 bases; junction bases not matched to a gene: 4. The CDR3 runs to 16 residues. CDR3 DNA sequence: TGCGCCAGCAGCCAAGAAGTAGCGGGGGGGTTAGAGACCCAGTACTTC. It specifies CASSQEVAGGLETQYF.

The chain couples TRBV19 to TRBJ1-2, with TRBD1 matching over 9 bases. J was trimmed by 3 bases and V by 3 bases; bases with no gene match: 8. The CDR3 is 16 residues long. Germline CDR1 LNHDA, CDR2 SQIVND (reference sequence). CDR3 sequence reads: CASSILGQGKDYGYTF. The CDR3 DNA reads as TGTGCCAGTAGTATCCTGGGACAGGGAAAGGACTATGGCTACACCTTC.

The genes are TRBV7-8 and TRBJ1-4, with D possibly TRBD1 on 5 matching bases. Germline-derived CDR1 and CDR2 are SGHVS and FQNEAQ. This CDR3 spans 16 amino acids. V was trimmed by 1 base and J by 8 bases, leaving 17 bases between them. For the CDR3, the DNA is TGTGCCAGCAGCTTAGTGGGCGCAGGGCGTCACGAAAAACTGTTTTTT. This encodes CASSLVGAGRHEKLFF. The variable domain in full, completed from reference TRBV7-8 and TRBJ1-4, reads GAGVSQSPRYKVAKRGQDVALRCDPISGHVSLFWYQQALGQGPEFLTYFQNEAQLDKSGLPSDRFFAERPEGSVSTLKIQRTQQEDSAVYLCASSLVGAGRHEKLFFGSGTQLSVL.

This chain joins TRBV6-5 and TRBJ1-1; 7 positions match TRBD1. Trimming at V came to 6 bases and at J to 9 bases, leaving 4 bases not matched to a gene. The CDR3 runs 11 residues. Germline V gives CDR1 MNHEY, CDR2 SVGAGI. CDR3 sequence (DNA): TGTGCCAGCAGCCCGGGACAGCAAGCTTTCTTT. Protein: CASSPGQQAFF.

The table lists this clone with a count of one. The rearrangement joins TRBV4-1 to TRBJ2-2, with TRBD2 matching 7 bases. Germline loops: CDR1 MGHRA, CDR2 YSYEKL. The V segment lost 2 bases and the J segment 2 bases; nucleotides outside the gene matches: 14. There are 19 residues in the CDR3. The CDR3 sequence: CASSQPTGGIALNTGELFF. In DNA form, the CDR3 reads TGCGCCAGCAGCCAACCAACCGGGGGGATAGCTTTAAACACCGGGGAGCTGTTTTTT.

The chain recombines TRBV28 with TRBJ1-2, with D hard to call. V lost 8 bases and J lost 11, with 21 bases in between. The CDR3 sequence is 13 residues long. The germline V gene has CDR1 MDHEN and CDR2 SYDVKM. The CDR3 DNA follows: TGTGCCAGCCTCGAGGGCTGGAGAATAGGATACACCTTC. This sequence encodes CASLEGWRIGYTF.

The gene calls are TRBV4-2 and TRBJ2-1; the match to TRBD2 covers 9 bases. V shed 0 bases, J shed 3 bases, and the junction held 15 bases outside the gene matches. Germline assignment: CDR1 LGHNA and CDR2 YNFKEQ. CDR3 length: 20 amino acids. CDR3 protein: CASSQDRGGALLHYYNEQFF. The DNA for the CDR3 is TGTGCCAGCAGCCAAGACCGCGGGGGGGCCCTGCTTCACTACTACAATGAGCAGTTCTTC.

This chain uses TRBV29-1 with TRBJ1-2; TRBD1 matches at 10 bases. J lost 3 bases, V lost 4 bases, and 5 bases had no gene match. Per germline, CDR1 SQVTM and CDR2 ANQGSEA. The CDR3 covers 14 residues. CDR3 loop: CSVGGQGVDYGYTF. CDR3 DNA sequence: TGCAGCGTTGGAGGACAGGGGGTCGACTATGGCTACACCTTC.

V is TRBV18 and J is TRBJ1-1; D remains ambiguous. Trimming took 0 bases from V and 0 from J, leaving 14 bases between them. Per germline, CDR1 KGHSH and CDR2 LQKENI. The CDR3 has 17 amino acids. CDR3 DNA: TGTGCCAGCTCACCACCGGACGTTCGGGATATGAACACTGAAGCTTTCTTT. It yields the protein CASSPPDVRDMNTEAFF.

The chain recombines TRBV5-4 with TRBJ1-1; D is perhaps TRBD1 (6 bases). Germline loops: CDR1 SGHNT, CDR2 YYREEE (reference sequence). V was pared by 2 bases and J by 1 base, with 18 bases between. The length of the CDR3 is 17 residues. The CDR3 nucleotides are TGTGCCAGCAGCTTACAGGGTAGAGTGGTCCAGAACACTGAAGCTTTCTTT. This translates into CASSLQGRVVQNTEAFF.

The chain recombines TRBV27 with TRBJ1-3; D is possibly TRBD1 (5 bases). The CDR3 covers 17 residues. Germline values: CDR1 MNHEY, CDR2 SMNVEV (reference sequence). The germline V and J ends were trimmed by 2 bases and 0 bases, with 14 bases remaining between them. The CDR3, as DNA: TGTGCCAGCAGTTTAACCCGACAGACCTCCTCTGGAAACACCATATATTTT. Translating gives CASSLTRQTSSGNTIYF.

This chain joins TRBV15 and TRBJ1-3; tentatively, D is TRBD1 (5 bases). Germline loops: CDR1 LNHNV, CDR2 YYDKDF (reference sequence). Trimming left V 0 bases short and J 2 bases short, with 11 bases between. The CDR3 length is 16 residues. The CDR3 loop is CATSRESGHPGNTIYF. The DNA of the CDR3 is TGTGCCACCAGCAGAGAGTCTGGACACCCTGGAAACACCATATATTTT.

V and J are TRBV2 and TRBJ1-6; D unclear. Looked up from germline, CDR1 is SNHLY and CDR2 is FYNNEI. CDR3 length equals 15 residues. V lost 8 bases to trimming and J lost 3 bases, with 14 bases between them. The CDR3 coding sequence is TGTGCCAGCGGCGGGTTCCGCCTCTATAATTCACCCCTCCACTTT. Translated, it gives CASGGFRLYNSPLHF.

Note on this clone: This specimen includes other DNA sequences encoding the same CDR3. The V gene is TRBV12-5, the J gene TRBJ1-2, with 7 nucleotides matching TRBD1. The germline V gene encodes CDR1 LGHNT and CDR2 FRNRAP. The V gene end was trimmed by 2 bases and the J gene end by 4 bases; junction bases not matched to a gene: 4. The CDR3 length is 14 residues. CDR3 bases: TGTGCTAGTGGTTTGAAGGACAGGACCTATGGCTACACCTTC. Residues: CASGLKDRTYGYTF.

The rearrangement uses TRBV6-6 and TRBJ1-5; possibly TRBD1 for D (6 bases). Germline-derived CDR1 and CDR2 are MNHNY and SVGAGI (reference sequence). The CDR3 covers 14 residues. Trimming took 6 bases from V and 0 from J, leaving 9 bases between them. As DNA, the CDR3 is TGTGCCAGCAGACAGGGCTTTAGCAATCAGCCCCAGCATTTT. It translates to CASRQGFSNQPQHF.

The chain is built from TRBV6-6 and TRBJ1-6, with unresolved D. Trimming took off 4 bases at V and 0 bases at J, with 10 bases between the two ends. The CDR3 is 16 amino acids. Per germline, CDR1 MNHNY and CDR2 SVGAGI (reference sequence). As DNA, the CDR3 is TGTGCCAGCAGTTCTAAAGGGAGCTCCTATAATTCACCCCTCCACTTT. Amino acids: CASSSKGSSYNSPLHF.